What follows are 11 T cell receptor beta chains derived from one specimen sequenced in a study of cytomegalovirus exposure and HLA in healthy donors. In the PCR, 60 Vbeta and 13 Jbeta primers were used. Profiled with immunoSEQ multiplex PCR; TCRdb holds only in-frame clones, not every one. The data contain approximately 290,000 clones, roughly 80% of them singletons. Sample: PBMCs. Receptor source: a girl aged 2 to 9 in good health and CMV-seronegative.

This clone was detected only a few times. The chain is built from TRBV30 and TRBJ1-5; tentatively, D is TRBD1 (6 bases). The CDR3 extends over 14 amino acids. Germline CDR1 and CDR2: GTSNPN and SVGIG (reference sequence). V dropped 3 bases and J dropped 2 bases, with 11 bases sitting between them. The DNA for the CDR3 is TGTGCCTGGAGCTCTGGGGGCGGCAATCAGCCCCAGCATTTT. It specifies CAWSSGGGNQPQHF.

V gene TRBV29-1 combines with J gene TRBJ1-4; TRBD1 matches 7 bases. CDR3 length: 18 residues. In germline, CDR1 is SQVTM, CDR2 ANQGSEA. V lost 0 bases and J lost 10; bases outside the gene matches: 20. The chain's CDR3 is CSVEDPSPDRAALGKLFF. In DNA form, the CDR3 reads TGCAGCGTTGAAGATCCCAGCCCCGACAGGGCAGCATTAGGAAAACTGTTTTTT.

This chain links TRBV4-1 with TRBJ1-1; D uncertain. Germline V gives CDR1 MGHRA, CDR2 YSYEKL. This CDR3 has 15 amino acids. The V end lost 1 base, the J end lost 1 base, and 10 bases lay between the germline ends. The CDR3, as DNA: TGCGCCAGCAGCCAAGGGTGGAGCCAGAACACTGAAGCTTTCTTT. It translates to CASSQGWSQNTEAFF.

The J gene is TRBJ2-5, the V gene TRBV28, with TRBD2 matching 12 bases. The CDR3 contains 16 residues. Germline lookup yields CDR1 MDHEN and CDR2 SYDVKM. The ends lost 0 bases at V and 4 bases at J; junction bases unmatched: 3. The CDR3 loop is CASSLWTSGRGETQYF. The DNA of the CDR3 is TGTGCCAGCAGTTTATGGACTAGCGGGAGAGGAGAGACCCAGTACTTC.

The table lists this clone with a count of one. In DNA form, the CDR3 reads TGTGCCAGCAGTTTGGGCGCTGGCTCCTACAATGAGCAGTTCTTC. It codes for CASSLGAGSYNEQFF. This chain uses TRBV27 with TRBJ2-1; D is unclear. The germline V gene encodes CDR1 MNHEY and CDR2 SMNVEV (reference sequence). V lost 3 bases to trimming and J lost 0 bases, with 9 bases between them. This CDR3 comprises 15 residues.

The chain carries TRBV27 and TRBJ1-2; D is unresolved. With 6 bases removed from V and 5 bases from J, the gap between germline ends came to 16 bases. Germline CDR1 MNHEY, CDR2 SMNVEV (reference sequence). This CDR3 spans 14 amino acids. Written as DNA, the CDR3 is TGTGCCAGCAGCCCAAGCGGGAGTGTTTATGGCTACACCTTC. It encodes CASSPSGSVYGYTF.

The chain is built from TRBV5-1 and TRBJ2-5; possible D gene TRBD1, 5 bases. V was shortened by 4 bases and J by 4 bases, with 14 bases between the two germline ends. The CDR3 consists of 14 residues. Germline CDR1 reads SGHRS; CDR2 reads YFSETQ. CDR3 nucleotide sequence: TGCGCCAGCAGCCCGACCCAGGGTACAGAGACCCAGTACTTC. This sequence encodes CASSPTQGTETQYF.

The chain employs TRBV7-9 and TRBJ2-7; 7 bases fit TRBD1. The V gene end was trimmed by 4 bases and the J gene end by 3 bases; junction bases not matched to a gene: 12. The CDR3 consists of 16 residues. The V gene's germline CDR1 is SEHNR and CDR2 FQNEAQ (reference sequence). The CDR3 reads CASSSPRTGHYYEQYF. CDR3 coding DNA: TGTGCCAGCAGCTCACCCCGGACAGGACACTACTACGAGCAGTACTTC.

J is TRBJ2-1 and V is TRBV6-4; 7 nucleotides agree with TRBD2. From germline, CDR1 is MRHNA and CDR2 SNTAGT. This CDR3 is 14 amino acids long. Germline trimming cut 3 bases from V and 15 bases from J; bases unmatched to any gene: 14. CDR3 nucleotide sequence: TGTGCCAGCAGTGAAGCCCCTACACGCGGGAGCCTGTTCTTC. This sequence encodes CASSEAPTRGSLFF.

The gene calls are TRBV13 and TRBJ1-4; no clear D gene. V shed 5 bases and J shed 3 bases, with 13 bases lying between them. The CDR3 runs 15 residues. Germline-derived CDR1 and CDR2 are PRHDT and FYEKMQ (reference sequence). The CDR3 here is CASSTPSDANEKLFF. As DNA, the CDR3 is TGTGCCAGCAGCACCCCGAGCGACGCTAATGAAAAACTGTTTTTT.

The chain joins TRBV7-9 to TRBJ1-5; tentative D call: TRBD1 (5 bases). Germline V CDR1 and CDR2: SEHNR, FQNEAQ (reference sequence). The CDR3 covers 15 residues. Trimming removed 5 bases from V and 1 base from J, with 12 bases in between. As DNA, the CDR3 is TGTGCCAGCAGCCAGGGAAGAGAGAGCAATCAGCCCCAGCATTTT. Translating it yields CASSQGRESNQPQHF.